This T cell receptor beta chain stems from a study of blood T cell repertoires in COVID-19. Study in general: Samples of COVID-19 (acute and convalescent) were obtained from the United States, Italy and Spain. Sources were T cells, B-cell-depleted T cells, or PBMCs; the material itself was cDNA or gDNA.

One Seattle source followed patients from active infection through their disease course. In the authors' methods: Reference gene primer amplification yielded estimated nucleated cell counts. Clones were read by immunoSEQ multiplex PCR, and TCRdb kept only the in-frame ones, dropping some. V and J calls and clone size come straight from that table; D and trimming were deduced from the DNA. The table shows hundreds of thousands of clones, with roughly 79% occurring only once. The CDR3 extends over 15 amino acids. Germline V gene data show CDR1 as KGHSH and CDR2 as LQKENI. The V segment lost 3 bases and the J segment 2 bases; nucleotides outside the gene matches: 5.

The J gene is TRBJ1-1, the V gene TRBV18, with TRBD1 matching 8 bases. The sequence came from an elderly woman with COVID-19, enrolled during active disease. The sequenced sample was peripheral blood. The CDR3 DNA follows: TGTGCCAGCTCACCGATAGGGACAGGTAACACTGAAGCTTTCTTT. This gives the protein CASSPIGTGNTEAFF. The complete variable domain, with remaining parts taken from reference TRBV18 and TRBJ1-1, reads NAGVMQNPRHLVRRRGQEARLRCSPMKGHSHVYWYRQLPEEGLKFMVYLQKENIIDESGMPKERFSAEFPKEGPSILRIQQVVRGDSAAYFCASSPIGTGNTEAFFGQGTRLTVV.